These 14 T cell receptor beta chains share one sample of origin, sequenced in a study of blood T cell repertoires in COVID-19. The method was immunoSEQ multiplex PCR; TCRdb's version includes in-frame clones alone and lacks a portion of them. This table has roughly 310,000 clones, roughly 88% appearing once. Sequencing was carried out using peripheral blood. These TCRs come from a woman aged 25 to 45 with COVID-19, enrolled during active disease.

The chain has TRBV6-5 and TRBJ1-1; tentatively, D is TRBD1 (5 bases). This CDR3 is 15 amino acids long. V was pared by 0 bases and J by 5 bases, with 13 bases between. Germline CDR1 reads MNHEY; CDR2 reads SVGAGI. This chain's CDR3 is CASSYSAGKRTEAFF. The CDR3 DNA is TGTGCCAGCAGTTACTCGGCAGGGAAGAGGACTGAAGCTTTCTTT.

V usage is TRBV2 and J usage is TRBJ2-3; D gene unclear. Trimming shortened V by 7 bases and J by 0 bases, and 11 bases separated the two germline ends. This CDR3 is built from 14 residues. The germline CDR1 and CDR2 sequences are SNHLY and FYNNEI. CDR3 region: CASIRTTSTDTQYF. CDR3 coding DNA: TGTGCCAGCATCCGAACTACCAGCACAGATACGCAGTATTTT. The whole variable domain, remainder taken from reference TRBV2 and TRBJ2-3, is EPEVTQTPSHQVTQMGQEVILRCVPISNHLYFYWYRQILGQKVEFLVSFYNNEISEKSEIFDDQFSVERPDGSNFTLKIRSTKLEDSAMYFCASIRTTSTDTQYFGPGTRLTVL.

The chain couples TRBV18 to TRBJ1-5; TRBD1 is a possible D gene (5 bases). This CDR3 contains 14 residues. Germline CDR1 is KGHSH and CDR2 is LQKENI. Trimming cost V 4 bases and J 0 bases, with 7 bases left between them. The CDR3 sequence: CASSQGISNQPQHF. The CDR3 region has the DNA TGTGCCAGCTCACAGGGGATTAGCAATCAGCCCCAGCATTTT. Drawing the rest from reference TRBV18 and TRBJ1-5, the complete variable domain is NAGVMQNPRHLVRRRGQEARLRCSPMKGHSHVYWYRQLPEEGLKFMVYLQKENIIDESGMPKERFSAEFPKEGPSILRIQQVVRGDSAAYFCASSQGISNQPQHFGDGTRLSIL.

The CDR3 nucleotides read TGTGCCAGCAGCCAAATTAGCGGGGGTGTAGCTTTCTTT. This encodes CASSQISGGVAFF. This chain uses TRBV14 with TRBJ1-1; D possibly corresponds to TRBD1 (5 bases). Germline V gives CDR1 SGHDN, CDR2 FVKESK. The CDR3 has 13 amino acids. Between the trimmed V and J ends, which lost 2 bases and 10 bases, there was a span of 14 bases.

The V and J genes are TRBV5-1 and TRBJ2-1, with TRBD1 as a possible D gene (6 bases). The CDR3 consists of 15 residues. Germline CDR1 and CDR2: SGHRS and YFSETQ. The germline V and J ends were trimmed by 2 bases and 7 bases, with 16 bases remaining between them. This chain's CDR3 is CASSFTGTGSNEQFF. DNA for the CDR3: TGCGCCAGCAGCTTCACAGGGACCGGATCGAATGAGCAGTTCTTC.

This chain connects TRBV30 to TRBJ2-3, with TRBD2 matching over 8 bases. There are 18 residues in the CDR3. Germline CDR1 GTSNPN, CDR2 SVGIG (reference sequence). V gave up 0 bases and J gave up 1 base; unmatched junction bases: 12. For the CDR3, the DNA is TGTGCCTGGAGTGTGGGTAGCGGGGCTCCCTTTGGCACAGATACGCAGTATTTT. Translating it yields CAWSVGSGAPFGTDTQYF. The full variable domain, with the rest looked up from reference TRBV30 and TRBJ2-3, is SQTIHQWPATLVQPVGSPLSLECTVEGTSNPNLYWYRQAAGRGLQLLFYSVGIGQISSEVPQNLSASRPQDRQFILSSKKLLLSDSGFYLCAWSVGSGAPFGTDTQYFGPGTRLTVL.

This chain connects TRBV25-1 to TRBJ1-2, with TRBD1 matching over 8 bases. Trimming removed 6 bases from V and 4 bases from J; junction bases left unmatched: 7. Germline V CDR1 and CDR2: MGHDK, SYGVNS. The CDR3 sequence is 14 residues long. CDR3 DNA sequence: TGTGCCAGCAGCCGACAGGGGATGGGCTATGGCTACACCTTC. Translating gives CASSRQGMGYGYTF.

The chain uses TRBV5-4 and TRBJ2-1; D is uncertain. The CDR3 spans 14 residues. V lost 6 bases and J lost 8, with 18 bases in between. CDR1 and CDR2 (germline): SGHNT, YYREEE (reference sequence). In DNA form, the CDR3 reads TGTGCCAGCAACCCGTTTGTCTCTAAGCATGAGCAGTTCTTC. This encodes CASNPFVSKHEQFF.

The rearrangement joins TRBV2 to TRBJ2-1, with D unresolved. In germline, CDR1 is SNHLY, CDR2 FYNNEI. This CDR3 comprises 14 residues. V dropped 10 bases and J dropped 3 bases, with 16 bases sitting between them. CDR3: CAILPYEIYNEQFF. CDR3 DNA: TGTGCCATACTACCGTATGAAATCTACAATGAGCAGTTCTTC.

This clone occurred many times. The chain uses TRBV7-9 and TRBJ2-1; D is ambiguous. The CDR3 loop spans 17 amino acids. CDR1 and CDR2 (germline): SEHNR, FQNEAQ (reference sequence). The germline V and J ends were trimmed by 5 bases and 0 bases, with 17 bases remaining between them. The CDR3 is CASSPPFRFSSYNEQFF. The CDR3, as DNA: TGTGCCAGCAGCCCCCCCTTTCGTTTTAGCTCCTACAATGAGCAGTTCTTC.

The rearrangement links TRBV28 to TRBJ1-5; D unclear. This CDR3 has 14 residues. Germline assignment: CDR1 MDHEN and CDR2 SYDVKM. The V end lost 3 bases, the J end lost 2 bases, and 8 bases lay between the germline ends. The CDR3 protein is CASSLRAGNQPQHF. The DNA for the CDR3 is TGTGCCAGCAGTTTGAGGGCAGGCAATCAGCCCCAGCATTTT. Variable domain in full (rest from reference TRBV28 and TRBJ1-5): DVKVTQSSRYLVKRTGEKVFLECVQDMDHENMFWYRQDPGLGLRLIYFSYDVKMKEKGDIPEGYSVSREKKERFSLILESASTNQTSMYLCASSLRAGNQPQHFGDGTRLSIL.

This rearrangement joins TRBV5-4 to TRBJ2-1, with D tentatively TRBD2 (6 bases). The V and J ends lost 5 bases and 10 bases respectively, with 16 bases between them. In germline, CDR1 is SGHNT, CDR2 YYREEE (reference sequence). CDR3 length equals 13 residues. This CDR3 is CASRLRDASEQFF. CDR3 DNA sequence: TGTGCCAGCAGATTGCGGGATGCGAGCGAGCAGTTCTTC.

The V call is TRBV29-1, the J call TRBJ2-3; 9 positions match TRBD2. The germline V gene encodes CDR1 SQVTM and CDR2 ANQGSEA. CDR3 size: 19 residues. V was pared by 3 bases and J by 1 base, with 17 bases of the junction left unmatched. CDR3 DNA sequence: TGCAGCGTTGAGGGATGGGAACAGGGGCTAGCGGGGCGCACAGATACGCAGTATTTT. This codes for CSVEGWEQGLAGRTDTQYF.

This clone was picked up one time. The V gene is TRBV3-1 (or the pseudogene TRBV3-2), the J gene TRBJ1-1; 7 bases fit TRBD1. Per the germline V gene, CDR1 is LGHDT and CDR2 is YNNKEL (reference sequence). J lost 11 bases, V lost 1 base, and 4 bases had no gene match. The CDR3 loop spans 12 amino acids. The CDR3 DNA follows: TGTGCCAGCAGCCAAGGGGACAGATGGGCTTTCTTT. It is translated as CASSQGDRWAFF.